This passage covers 8 T cell receptor beta chains from one sample sequenced in a study of OX40 agonist ivuxolimab in advanced cancers. Sequenced by immunoSEQ multiplex PCR; TCRdb stores in-frame clones only, minus some. The sample consists of about 100,000 clones, 84% of them appearing once. This sample comprised CD4+ or CD8+ T cells sorted from blood, obtained in a trial of the OX40 agonist ivuxolimab. The source is an adult with an advanced solid tumor such as melanoma, head and neck, liver or kidney cancer.

This clone was counted once. The chain joins TRBV18 to TRBJ1-3; D remains ambiguous. CDR3 length equals 14 residues. Germline lookup yields CDR1 KGHSH and CDR2 LQKENI. The V end was cut by 7 bases, the J end by 1 base, with 11 bases between. In DNA, the CDR3 is TGTGCCAGCTTAGTCCCGGAGTCTGGAAACACCATATATTTT. This gives the protein CASLVPESGNTIYF.

The rearrangement joins TRBV7-8 to TRBJ2-1, with TRBD2 identical over 16 bases. Germline V CDR1 and CDR2: SGHVS, FQNEAQ. The CDR3 contains 19 residues. Trimming removed 2 bases from V and 4 bases from J; junction bases left unmatched: 8. CDR3 amino acids: CASSLYSGLAGGQYNEQFF. CDR3 in DNA: TGTGCCAGCAGCTTATATTCGGGACTAGCGGGGGGGCAATACAATGAGCAGTTCTTC.

This clone occurred a few times. This chain connects TRBV5-6 to TRBJ1-2, with a weak D call TRBD1 (5 bases). The length of the CDR3 is 13 residues. The V gene's germline CDR1 is SGHDT and CDR2 YYEEEE. Trimming shortened V by 2 bases and J by 4 bases, and 9 bases separated the two germline ends. CDR3 nucleotide sequence: TGTGCCAGCAGCTTAGGAGGGACCTATGGCTACACCTTC. Translated: CASSLGGTYGYTF.

The chain uses TRBV2 and TRBJ2-3, with 11 positions matching TRBD2. CDR1 is SNHLY, CDR2 FYNNEI, per germline. The CDR3 totals 18 residues. The junction had 13 bases not matched to a gene; V was cut back by 7 bases and J by 1 base. The CDR3 spells CASKPGTSGSWRTDTQYF. For the CDR3, the DNA is TGTGCCAGCAAGCCCGGGACTAGCGGTTCTTGGCGCACAGATACGCAGTATTTT.

The chain combines TRBV4-1 with TRBJ2-7; TRBD1 is a possible D gene (6 bases). The CDR3 has 16 amino acids. Germline lookup yields CDR1 MGHRA and CDR2 YSYEKL. The germline V and J ends were trimmed by 3 bases and 0 bases, with 15 bases remaining between them. As DNA, the CDR3 is TGCGCCAGCAGCCAGACCATCGACAGGAGCTCCTACGAGCAGTACTTC. This gives the protein CASSQTIDRSSYEQYF.

This chain joins TRBV7-6 and TRBJ1-2, with D unclear. This CDR3 is built from 12 residues. V was trimmed by 3 bases and J by 7 bases, leaving 9 bases between them. Germline CDR1 and CDR2: SGHVS and FNYEAQ. The chain's CDR3 is CASSLAARGYTF. The DNA of the CDR3 is TGTGCCAGCAGCTTGGCCGCCCGTGGCTACACCTTC.

This clone was observed once. This rearrangement joins TRBV11-2 to TRBJ2-7; D unclear. There are 15 residues in the CDR3. V was pared by 4 bases and J by 2 bases, with 15 bases between. The germline CDR1 and CDR2 sequences are SGHAT and FQNNGV. The CDR3 nucleotides read TGTGCCAGCAGCTCCTTCGTGGCCCTTGCCTACGAGCAGTACTTC. The encoded protein is CASSSFVALAYEQYF.

The rearrangement joins TRBV29-1 to TRBJ1-2; TRBD1 might be the D (5 bases). There are 11 residues in the CDR3. Trimming removed 0 bases at V and 11 bases at J, with 10 bases between. CDR1 and CDR2 from the germline V gene are SQVTM and ANQGSEA. CDR3 DNA sequence: TGCAGCGTTGAAGACTTGAAGGGGTACACCTTC. This gives the protein CSVEDLKGYTF.